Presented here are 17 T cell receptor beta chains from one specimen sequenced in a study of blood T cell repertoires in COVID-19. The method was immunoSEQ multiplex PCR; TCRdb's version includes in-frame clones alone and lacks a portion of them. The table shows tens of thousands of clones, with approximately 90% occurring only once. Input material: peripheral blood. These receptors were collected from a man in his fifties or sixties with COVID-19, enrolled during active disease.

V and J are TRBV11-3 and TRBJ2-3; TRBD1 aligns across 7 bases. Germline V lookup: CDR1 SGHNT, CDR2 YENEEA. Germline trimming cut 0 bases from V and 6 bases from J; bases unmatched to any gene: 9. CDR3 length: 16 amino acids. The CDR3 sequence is CASSLDSTGTSDTQYF. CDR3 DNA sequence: TGTGCCAGCAGCTTAGATTCGACAGGGACGAGCGATACGCAGTATTTT. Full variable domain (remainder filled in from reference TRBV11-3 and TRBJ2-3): EAGVVQSPRYKIIEKKQPVAFWCNPISGHNTLYWYLQNLGQGPELLIRYENEEAVDDSQLPKDRFSAERLKGVDSTLKIQPAELGDSAVYLCASSLDSTGTSDTQYFGPGTRLTVL.

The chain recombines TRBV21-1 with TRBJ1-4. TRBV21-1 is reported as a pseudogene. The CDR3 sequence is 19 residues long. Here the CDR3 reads CASRPVRGGLSATNEKLFF. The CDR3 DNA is TGTGCCAGCAGACCGGTGCGGGGGGGTTTATCCGCAACTAATGAAAAACTGTTTTTT.

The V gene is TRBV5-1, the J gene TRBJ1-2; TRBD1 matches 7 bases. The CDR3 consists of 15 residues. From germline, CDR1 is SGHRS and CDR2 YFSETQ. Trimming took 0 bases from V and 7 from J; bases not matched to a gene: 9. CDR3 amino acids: CASSLGMTGLGGYTF. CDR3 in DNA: TGCGCCAGCAGCTTGGGGATGACAGGGCTCGGTGGCTACACCTTC.

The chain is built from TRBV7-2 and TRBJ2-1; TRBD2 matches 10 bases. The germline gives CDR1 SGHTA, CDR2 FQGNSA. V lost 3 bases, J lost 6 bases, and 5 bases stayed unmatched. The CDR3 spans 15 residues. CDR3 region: CASSFMASGSNEQFF. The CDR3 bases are TGTGCCAGCAGCTTTATGGCTAGCGGGAGCAATGAGCAGTTCTTC.

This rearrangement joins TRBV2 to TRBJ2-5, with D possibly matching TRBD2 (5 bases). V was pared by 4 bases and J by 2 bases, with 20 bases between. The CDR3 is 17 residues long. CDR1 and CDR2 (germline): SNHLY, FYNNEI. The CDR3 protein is CASSVTLLASRQETQYF. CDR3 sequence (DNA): TGTGCCAGCAGTGTTACTCTCCTGGCTAGCAGACAAGAGACCCAGTACTTC.

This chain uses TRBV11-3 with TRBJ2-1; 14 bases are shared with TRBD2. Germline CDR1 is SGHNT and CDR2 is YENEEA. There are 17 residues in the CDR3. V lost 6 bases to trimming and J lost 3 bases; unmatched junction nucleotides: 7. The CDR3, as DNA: TGTGCCAGCAGTTCCGGGACTAGCGGGGGAAGCTACAATGAGCAGTTCTTC. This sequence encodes CASSSGTSGGSYNEQFF.

The CDR3 bases are TGTGCCAGCAGCTACAGGGGCTATGGCTACACCTTC. It encodes CASSYRGYGYTF. This chain links TRBV12-3 or TRBV12-4 with TRBJ1-2; 7 nucleotides line up with TRBD1. V lost 6 bases to trimming and J lost 4 bases; unmatched junction nucleotides: 2. This CDR3 is 12 amino acids long.

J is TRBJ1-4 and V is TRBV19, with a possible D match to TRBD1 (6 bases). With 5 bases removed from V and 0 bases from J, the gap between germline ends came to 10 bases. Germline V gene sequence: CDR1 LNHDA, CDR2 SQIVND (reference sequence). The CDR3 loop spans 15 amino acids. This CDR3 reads CASSRQVSTNEKLFF. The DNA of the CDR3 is TGTGCCAGTAGTCGACAGGTATCAACTAATGAAAAACTGTTTTTT.

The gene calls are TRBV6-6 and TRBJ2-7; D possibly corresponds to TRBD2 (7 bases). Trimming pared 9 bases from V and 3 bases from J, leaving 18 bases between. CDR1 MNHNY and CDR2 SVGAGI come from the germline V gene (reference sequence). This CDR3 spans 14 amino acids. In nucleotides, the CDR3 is TGTGCCAGTAACCGAGGGGGGGGAAGCTACGAGCAGTACTTC. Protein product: CASNRGGGSYEQYF.

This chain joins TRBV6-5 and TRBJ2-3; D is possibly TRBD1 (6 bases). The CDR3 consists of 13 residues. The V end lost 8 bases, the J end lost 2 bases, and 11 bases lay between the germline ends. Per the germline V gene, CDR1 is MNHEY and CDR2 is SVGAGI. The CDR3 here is CASGDTLTDTQYF. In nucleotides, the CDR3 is TGTGCCAGCGGGGACACCCTCACAGATACGCAGTATTTT.

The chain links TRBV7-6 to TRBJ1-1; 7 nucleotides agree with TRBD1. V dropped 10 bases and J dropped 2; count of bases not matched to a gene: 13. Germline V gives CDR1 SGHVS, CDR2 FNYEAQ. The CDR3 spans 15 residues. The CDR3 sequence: CATRGYREINTEAFF. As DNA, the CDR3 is TGTGCCACCAGGGGGTACAGGGAGATCAACACTGAAGCTTTCTTT. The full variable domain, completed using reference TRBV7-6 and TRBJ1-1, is GAGVSQSPRYKVTKRGQDVALRCDPISGHVSLYWYRQALGQGPEFLTYFNYEAQQDKSGLPNDRFSAERPEGSISTLTIQRTEQRDSAMYRCATRGYREINTEAFFGQGTRLTVV.

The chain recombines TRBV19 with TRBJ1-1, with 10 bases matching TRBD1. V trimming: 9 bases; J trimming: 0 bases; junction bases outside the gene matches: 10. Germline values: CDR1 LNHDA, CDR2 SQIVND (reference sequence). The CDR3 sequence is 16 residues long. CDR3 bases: TGTGCCAGCCAGAGGATTGACAGGGGGCTGAACACTGAAGCTTTCTTT. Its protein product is CASQRIDRGLNTEAFF.

DNA of the CDR3: TGTGCCAGCAGCTTAGCGCCGCCGGGGTTGGGCACTGAAGCTTTCTTT. Its protein product is CASSLAPPGLGTEAFF. The chain joins TRBV7-8 to TRBJ1-1; no clear D gene. Trimming stripped 0 bases from V and 4 bases from J, with 15 bases between. Germline-derived CDR1 and CDR2 are SGHVS and FQNEAQ. This CDR3 is built from 16 residues.

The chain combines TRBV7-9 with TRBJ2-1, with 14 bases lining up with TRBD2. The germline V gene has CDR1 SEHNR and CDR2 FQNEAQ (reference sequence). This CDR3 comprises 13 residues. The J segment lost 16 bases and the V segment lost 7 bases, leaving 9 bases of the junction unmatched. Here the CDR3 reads CASKKSGLAGEFF. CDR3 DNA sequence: TGTGCCAGCAAAAAGTCGGGACTAGCGGGAGAATTCTTC.

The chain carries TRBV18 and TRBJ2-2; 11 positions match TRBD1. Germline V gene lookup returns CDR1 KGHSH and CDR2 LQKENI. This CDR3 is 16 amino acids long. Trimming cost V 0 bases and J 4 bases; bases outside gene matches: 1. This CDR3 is CASSPPGTGGTGELFF. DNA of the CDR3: TGTGCCAGCTCACCACCCGGGACAGGGGGCACCGGGGAGCTGTTTTTT.

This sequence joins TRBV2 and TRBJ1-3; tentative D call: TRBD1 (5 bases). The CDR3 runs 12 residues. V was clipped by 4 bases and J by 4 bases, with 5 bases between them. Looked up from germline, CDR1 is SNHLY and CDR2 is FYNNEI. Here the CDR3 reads CASSGQGNTIYF. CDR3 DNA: TGTGCCAGCAGTGGACAGGGAAACACCATATATTTT.

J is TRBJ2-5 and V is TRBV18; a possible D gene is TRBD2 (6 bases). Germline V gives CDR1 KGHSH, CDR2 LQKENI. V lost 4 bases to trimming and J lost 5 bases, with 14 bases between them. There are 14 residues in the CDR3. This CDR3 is CASSQVEGWETQYF. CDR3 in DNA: TGTGCCAGCTCACAAGTGGAGGGCTGGGAGACCCAGTACTTC.